The rows below give T cell receptor beta chains drawn from one sample of a study of PD-L1 blockade in urothelial cancer. Method: immunoSEQ multiplex PCR; TCRdb's copy keeps in-frame clones and lacks some. Here the sample spans around 100,000 clones, around 93% being singletons. Here the sequenced sample was PBMCs, taken around atezolizumab (anti-PD-L1) treatment. Every receptor here comes from a woman older than 75 with urothelial cancer. CDR3s include the opening cysteine and the closing phenylalanine or tryptophan. The D gene is left open where the match is weak. Size tells how often a clone was seen (once, few, many) or the class of an expanded clone, and some rows leave it out.

>NA|TRBJ1-2|TRBV9|NA
CASSVGGQNYGYTF
TGTGCCAGCAGCGTGGGGGGGCAGAACTATGGCTACACCTTC
>NA|TRBJ2-7|TRBV10-1|NA
CASSPAGGYEQYF
TGCGCCAGCAGCCCAGCAGGGGGGTACGAGCAGTACTTC
>NA|TRBJ2-1|TRBV28|TRBD2
CASSLGRASYNEQFF
TGTGCCAGCAGTTTAGGGAGGGCTTCCTACAATGAGCAGTTCTTC
>NA|TRBJ1-3|TRBV19|NA
CAGGTGGNTIYF
TGTGCCGGCGGGACGGGGGGAAACACCATATATTTT
>few|TRBJ2-7|TRBV10-3|TRBD2
CATEEGGRVSYEQYF
TGTGCCACCGAGGAGGGCGGGAGGGTTTCCTACGAGCAGTACTTC
>NA|TRBJ2-7|TRBV6-5|TRBD2
CASSQLWGGSYEQYF
TGTGCCAGCAGTCAACTCTGGGGAGGGAGCTACGAGCAGTACTTC
>NA|TRBJ2-1|TRBV6-1|NA
CASSEAAGIYNEQFF
TGTGCCAGCAGTGAAGCAGCGGGTATTTACAATGAGCAGTTCTTC
>NA|TRBJ2-3|TRBV6-1|NA
CASSTLGDTQYF
TGTGCCAGCAGTACACTAGGTGATACGCAGTATTTT
>NA|TRBJ2-1|TRBV6-1|NA
CASSDLPVGALFNEQFF
TGTGCCAGCAGTGACCTCCCTGTAGGGGCACTTTTTAATGAGCAGTTCTTC
>once|TRBJ2-1|TRBV7-3|TRBD2
CASSLYAGTSRYNEQFF
TGTGCCAGCAGCTTATATGCTGGGACTAGCCGGTACAATGAGCAGTTCTTC
>NA|TRBJ2-1|TRBV28|NA
CASSPRGGSYNEQFF
TGTGCCAGCAGTCCTAGGGGCGGAAGCTACAATGAGCAGTTCTTC
>NA|TRBJ1-5|TRBV15|NA
CATSRDLGQTPLRGQPQHF
TGTGCCACCAGCAGAGATTTGGGACAAACTCCCCTTAGGGGTCAGCCCCAGCATTTT
>NA|TRBJ2-7|TRBV28|NA
CASSPQTETYEQYF
TGTGCCAGCAGTCCGCAGACAGAGACCTACGAGCAGTACTTC
>NA|TRBJ1-1|TRBV18|NA
CASSPYSEAEAFF
TGTGCCAGCTCCCCCTATAGCGAGGCTGAAGCTTTCTTT
>NA|TRBJ2-5|TRBV28|TRBD2
CASGTSGAAGRETQYF
TGTGCCAGCGGGACTAGCGGAGCCGCCGGTCGGGAGACCCAGTACTTC